The 9 T cell receptor beta chains reported below all come from one sample, sequenced in a study of blood T cells in healthy people across ages. A second PCR of 7 to 11 cycles used a sample-barcoded 5' primer and a J-beta primer mix. TCRdb processed the 5' RACE reads anew with MiXCR; each CDR3 protein has one entry. Of 540,000 or so distinct CDR3 sequences listed, 45% to 55% are singletons. Material for sequencing was blood. These receptors originate from a man at least 80 years old in good health.

The V gene is TRBV4-3, the J gene TRBJ1-5; D not certain. This CDR3 spans 16 amino acids. The germline V gene encodes CDR1 LGHNA and CDR2 YSLEER. V shed 0 bases and J shed 2 bases, with 11 bases lying between them. The CDR3 DNA is TGCGCCAGCAGCCAAGAGGCAAGGAGAGGCAATCAGCCCCAGCATTTT. The encoded protein is CASSQEARRGNQPQHF.

This clonotype was recorded a few times. The chain employs TRBV4-3 and TRBJ1-2, with D tentatively TRBD1 (6 bases). The CDR3 extends over 15 amino acids. From germline, CDR1 is LGHNA and CDR2 YSLEER. Trimming left V 1 base short and J 7 bases short, with 16 bases between. CDR3 amino acids: CASSQALGGGRGYTF. For the CDR3, the DNA is TGCGCCAGCAGCCAAGCGCTTGGGGGGGGCCGTGGCTACACCTTC.

This clonotype turned up a few times. The chain has TRBV29-1 and TRBJ2-7, with D possibly called TRBD1 or TRBD2 (5 bases each). This CDR3 spans 15 amino acids. The V end was cut by 5 bases, the J end by 6 bases, with 23 bases between. Germline assignment: CDR1 SQVTM and CDR2 ANQGSEA. Here the CDR3 DNA reads TGCAGCGTTCGTGCTTGGGACCCACCTCTGGGCGAGCAGTACTTC. Amino acid sequence: CSVRAWDPPLGEQYF.

The V call is TRBV9, the J call TRBJ2-3; D unclear. Germline V gives CDR1 SGDLS, CDR2 YYNGEE. The CDR3 contains 14 residues. Trimming took 0 bases from V and 5 from J, leaving 10 bases between them. The CDR3 here is CASSVDPLVDTQYF. The CDR3 DNA follows: TGTGCCAGCAGCGTAGACCCCTTAGTAGATACGCAGTATTTT.

This clonotype is a singleton in its sample. The rearrangement joins TRBV28 to TRBJ2-7; 10 bases fit TRBD1. The end of the DNA fits TRBJ2-5 better, so the J call may be wrong. The V gene's germline CDR1 is MDHEN and CDR2 SYDVKM. CDR3 length: 16 residues. CDR3 region: CASSLPGTGVVKTQYF. For the CDR3, the DNA is TGTGCCAGCAGTTTACCTGGGACAGGGGTGGTAAAGACCCAGTACTTC.

In its sample, this clonotype was seen a few times. This chain joins TRBV20-1 and TRBJ2-3; 12 nucleotides align to TRBD2. This CDR3 is 16 amino acids long. Trimming cost V 0 bases and J 3 bases; bases outside gene matches: 4. Germline lookup yields CDR1 DFQATT and CDR2 SNEGSKA (reference sequence). The DNA for the CDR3 is TGCAGTGCTAGAGATCCCGGGACTAGCGGGACAGATACGCAGTATTTT. Amino acids: CSARDPGTSGTDTQYF.

The rearrangement links TRBV14 to TRBJ2-1; D is uncertain. The V and J ends lost 1 base and 3 bases respectively, with 10 bases between them. Germline assignment: CDR1 SGHDN and CDR2 FVKESK. CDR3 size: 15 residues. This chain's CDR3 is CASSQGVIIYNEQFF. The CDR3 DNA is TGTGCCAGCAGCCAAGGAGTGATCATCTACAATGAGCAGTTCTTC.

Concerning this clonotype: Being one base from a much bigger clone, this may be a read error. This sequence joins TRBV4-3 and TRBJ2-7, with 7 bases that match TRBD2. Per germline, CDR1 LGHNA and CDR2 YSLEER. The CDR3 extends over 17 amino acids. Trimming took 0 bases from V and 7 from J; bases not matched to a gene: 15. This CDR3 is CASSQDPSGRAYNEQYF. DNA of the CDR3: TGCGCCAGCAGCCAAGATCCGTCGGGGAGGGCCTACAATGAGCAGTACTTC.

CDR3 DNA sequence: TGCAGCGTAAGCGGGAGAGGTAATACGCAGTATTTT. Protein sequence: CSVSGRGNTQYF. V is TRBV29-1 and J is TRBJ2-3; 8 bases are a match to TRBD2. CDR1 and CDR2 (germline): SQVTM, ANQGSEA. CDR3 length: 12 amino acids. The trim removed 6 bases at V and 7 bases at J, leaving 6 bases unmatched.